One T cell receptor beta chain is described in this entry. This specimen belongs to a study of Ad26.COV2.S vaccination and SARS-CoV-2 variants. Overall study context: The donor belonged to the COV1001 Ad26.COV2.S trial arm.

Libraries were prepared by immunoSEQ multiplex PCR; TCRdb keeps only in-frame clonotypes and omits some of them. Among about 350,000 clones listed, approximately 85% were seen once. Treatment indicated: roughly 18 received Ad26.COV2.S at low or high dose, single or two shots; 5 received placebo; per-sample allocation not given. The samples were gathered on day 63 after the first injection of vaccine or placebo. Per the germline V gene, CDR1 is GTSNPN and CDR2 is SVGIG (reference sequence). CDR3 size: 13 residues. Deletions cut 3 bases from V and 6 bases from J, with 13 bases between. V and J are TRBV30 and TRBJ2-3; a weak D match, TRBD1 (7 bases). This sample comprised peripheral blood, obtained in a trial of Ad26.COV2.S vaccine versus placebo. This clonotype originated in a person between 18 and 59 years old who received the Ad26.COV2.S COVID-19 vaccine or a placebo. The CDR3 DNA reads TGTGCCTGGAGCCCAGGGGGGAGGGATACGCAGTATTTT. Translating gives CAWSPGGRDTQYF.